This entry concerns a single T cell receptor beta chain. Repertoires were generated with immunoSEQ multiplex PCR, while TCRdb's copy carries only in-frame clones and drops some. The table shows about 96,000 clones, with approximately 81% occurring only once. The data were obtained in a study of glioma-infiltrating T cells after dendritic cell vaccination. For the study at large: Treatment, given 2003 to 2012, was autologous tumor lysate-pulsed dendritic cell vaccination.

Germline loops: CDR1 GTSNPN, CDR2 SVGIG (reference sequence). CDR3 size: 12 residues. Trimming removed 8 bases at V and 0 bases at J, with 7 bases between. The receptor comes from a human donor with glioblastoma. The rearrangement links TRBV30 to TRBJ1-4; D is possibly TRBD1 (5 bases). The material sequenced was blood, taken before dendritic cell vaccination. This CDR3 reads CAGAPTNEKLFF. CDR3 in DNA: TGTGCCGGGGCACCAACTAATGAAAAACTGTTTTTT. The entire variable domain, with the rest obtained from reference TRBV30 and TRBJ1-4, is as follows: SQTIHQWPATLVQPVGSPLSLECTVEGTSNPNLYWYRQAAGRGLQLLFYSVGIGQISSEVPQNLSASRPQDRQFILSSKKLLLSDSGFYLCAGAPTNEKLFFGSGTQLSVL.